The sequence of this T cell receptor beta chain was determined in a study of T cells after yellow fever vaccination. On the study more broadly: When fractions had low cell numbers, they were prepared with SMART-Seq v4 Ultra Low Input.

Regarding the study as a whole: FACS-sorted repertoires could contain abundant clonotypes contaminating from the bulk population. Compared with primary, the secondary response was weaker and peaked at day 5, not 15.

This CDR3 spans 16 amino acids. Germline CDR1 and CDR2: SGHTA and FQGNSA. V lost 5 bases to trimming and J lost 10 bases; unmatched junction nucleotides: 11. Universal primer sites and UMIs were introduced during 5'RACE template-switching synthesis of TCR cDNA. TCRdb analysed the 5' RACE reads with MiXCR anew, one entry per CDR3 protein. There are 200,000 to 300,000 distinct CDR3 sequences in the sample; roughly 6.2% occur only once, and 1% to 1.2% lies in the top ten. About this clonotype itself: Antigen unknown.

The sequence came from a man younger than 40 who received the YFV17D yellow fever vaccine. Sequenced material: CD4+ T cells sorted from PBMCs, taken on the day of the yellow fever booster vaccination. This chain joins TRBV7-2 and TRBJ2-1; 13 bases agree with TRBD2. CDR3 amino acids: CASSPQLAGGIGEQFF. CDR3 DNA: TGTGCCAGCAGCCCGCAACTAGCGGGAGGGATCGGGGAGCAGTTCTTC.